The source of this T cell receptor (beta chain) is a study of blood T cell repertoires in COVID-19. Turning to the study itself: T cells, B-cell-depleted T cells, or PBMCs supplied cDNA or gDNA.

V was shortened by 6 bases and J by 7 bases, with 18 bases between the two germline ends. The CDR3 has 15 residues. Germline assignment: CDR1 MNHEY and CDR2 SVGEGT. Per the original data handling: Scientists estimated how many nucleated cells there were by amplifying reference gene primers. The table came from immunoSEQ multiplex PCR; TCRdb's copy has only in-frame clones and leaves some out. Clone size and the V and J calls come from that table; the DNA yielded D and trimming. Of 310,000 or so clones in the sample, 88% were seen once. The sample was peripheral blood. The origin of this receptor is a woman in her fifties or sixties with active or convalescent COVID-19. This rearrangement joins TRBV6-2 or TRBV6-3 to TRBJ2-2, with D possibly being TRBD1 (7 bases). CDR3 in amino acids: CASSWRRGLDGELFF. The CDR3 nucleotides are TGTGCCAGCAGCTGGAGGAGGGGGCTTGACGGGGAGCTGTTTTTT.